The rows below give T cell receptor beta chains drawn from one sample of a study of cytomegalovirus exposure and HLA in healthy donors. Profiled with immunoSEQ multiplex PCR; TCRdb holds only in-frame clones, not every one. The sample includes roughly 190,000 clones, over 70% seen only once; the top ten take around 1.4%. The sequenced material came from PBMCs. The receptors were sampled from a man younger than 40 in good health and CMV-seronegative. Both conserved end residues are part of each CDR3. The D gene is left open where the match is weak. Not every row has a clone size; where given, it reads once, few, many or a size class.

j_gene | d_gene | v_gene | abundance | CDR3aa | CDR3nt
TRBJ2-7 | - | TRBV7-2 | - | CASSLGYSYYEQYF | TGTGCCAGCAGCTTAGGCTATTCCTACTACGAGCAGTACTTC
TRBJ1-1 | - | TRBV19 | - | CASRGSLEDTEAFF | TGTGCCAGTAGAGGGTCCCTGGAGGACACTGAAGCTTTCTTT
TRBJ1-1 | - | TRBV6-6 | - | CASSPTAETSEAFF | TGTGCCAGCAGTCCGACAGCTGAGACCTCTGAAGCTTTCTTT
TRBJ1-1 | TRBD1 | TRBV30 | few | CAWGDRVAFF | TGTGCCTGGGGGGACAGGGTGGCTTTCTTT
TRBJ2-3 | - | TRBV29-1 | - | CSVEDRVGGSTDTQYF | TGCAGCGTTGAAGATCGGGTGGGAGGCAGCACAGATACGCAGTATTTT
TRBJ2-3 | - | TRBV7-9 | - | CASSLVGGSTDTQYF | TGTGCCAGCAGCTTAGTAGGCGGAAGCACAGATACGCAGTATTTT
TRBJ1-5 | - | TRBV5-6 | - | CASSLNRDSNQPQHF | TGTGCCAGCAGCTTGAACAGGGATAGCAATCAGCCCCAGCATTTT
TRBJ2-7 | - | TRBV14 | - | CASSPQRLRGQYF | TGTGCCAGCAGCCCCCAGCGGCTTAGAGGGCAGTACTTC
TRBJ2-2 | TRBD1 | TRBV6-1 | - | CASRQQGDSRELFF | TGTGCCAGCAGACAACAGGGGGATTCTCGGGAGCTGTTTTTT
TRBJ1-2 | TRBD1 | TRBV28 | once | CASIIGGTGLYGYTF | TGTGCCAGCATAATCGGAGGGACAGGGTTGTATGGCTACACCTTC
TRBJ2-7 | TRBD1 | TRBV29-1 | - | CSVTGTGSYEQYF | TGCAGCGTCACCGGGACAGGGTCCTACGAGCAGTACTTC
TRBJ1-4 | - | TRBV19 | few | CASSSRAGEKLFF | TGTGCCAGTAGTTCGAGGGCCGGTGAAAAACTGTTTTTT
TRBJ1-6 | TRBD1 | TRBV6-5 | - | CASSHRGSPLHF | TGTGCCAGCAGCCACAGGGGTTCACCCCTCCACTTT
TRBJ2-3 | - | TRBV7-9 | - | CASSQRQTDTQYF | TGTGCCAGCAGCCAGAGACAGACAGATACGCAGTATTTT
TRBJ1-1 | - | TRBV19 | - | CASSIAQGRGEYTEAFF | TGTGCCAGTAGTATTGCTCAGGGCAGGGGCGAGTACACTGAAGCTTTCTTT
TRBJ2-1 | - | TRBV6-5 | - | CASSPASLRNEQFF | TGTGCCAGCAGCCCAGCGTCTTTGCGCAATGAGCAGTTCTTC
TRBJ1-5 | - | TRBV27 | - | CASSLTGPYSNQPQHF | TGTGCCAGCAGTTTGACAGGCCCTTATAGCAATCAGCCCCAGCATTTT
TRBJ2-5 | TRBD2 | TRBV6-1 | - | CASSERGEVTQYF | TGTGCCAGCAGTGAACGGGGGGAAGTGACCCAGTACTTC
TRBJ1-2 | - | TRBV27 | - | CASSLLGEDGYTF | TGTGCCAGCAGTTTACTCGGGGAAGATGGCTACACCTTC
TRBJ2-5 | - | TRBV18 | - | CASSLNQETQYF | TGTGCCAGCTCACTAAATCAAGAGACCCAGTACTTC
TRBJ2-7 | - | TRBV7-2 | once | CASSIPGRGYEQYF | TGTGCCAGCAGCATACCGGGCCGCGGGTACGAGCAGTACTTC
TRBJ2-5 | - | TRBV4-3 | - | CASSQDLRGQDWEETQYF | TGCGCCAGCAGCCAAGATTTGAGGGGACAAGACTGGGAAGAGACCCAGTACTTC
TRBJ1-1 | TRBD1 | TRBV7-9 | - | CASSLAGQGAGTEAFF | TGTGCCAGCAGCTTAGCGGGACAGGGGGCTGGTACTGAAGCTTTCTTT
TRBJ2-1 | - | TRBV7-2 | - | CADRSDPNYNEQFF | TGTGCCGATCGCAGCGATCCAAACTACAATGAGCAGTTCTTC
TRBJ2-6 | - | TRBV14 | - | CASSHSAGTSGANVLTF | TGTGCCAGCAGCCATTCTGCAGGAACTTCTGGGGCCAACGTCCTGACTTTC
TRBJ1-5 | TRBD1 | TRBV28 | - | CASRWTGSGNQPQHF | TGTGCCAGCAGATGGACAGGGAGCGGCAATCAGCCCCAGCATTTT
TRBJ2-7 | TRBD1 | TRBV18 | - | CASSPGTDSYEQYF | TGTGCCAGCTCACCCGGGACAGACTCCTACGAGCAGTACTTC